This T cell receptor (beta chain) was captured by sequencing in a study of blood T cell repertoires in COVID-19. This CDR3 region has 15 residues. Germline V lookup: CDR1 LGHDT, CDR2 YNNKEL (reference sequence). Trimming removed 0 bases from V and 9 bases from J, with 15 bases in between. Measured with immunoSEQ multiplex PCR; TCRdb has only the in-frame clones, and not every one. The sample includes about 160,000 clones, roughly 80% of them seen just once. The sample holds a few counts of this clone. Individuals aged roughly 18 to 95 years were recruited from around 22 US areas. The receptor comes from a woman aged 60 to 75 who had recovered from COVID-19. The rearrangement uses TRBV3-1 (or the pseudogene TRBV3-2) and TRBJ2-1; no firm D call. Material: PBMCs or T cells enriched from blood (not recorded which). CDR3: CASSQDRGYQSEQFF. The CDR3 DNA is TGTGCCAGCAGCCAAGATCGAGGCTACCAGAGTGAGCAGTTCTTC.